This T cell receptor (beta chain) appears in the sequencing data of a study of shared clonotypes between healthy human individuals. Here immunoSEQ multiplex PCR was the method, and the copy in TCRdb shows in-frame clones only, minus some. The sample has approximately 2.1 million clones, over 90% seen once. CDR1 and CDR2 (germline): SGHRS, YFSETQ. V gave up 2 bases and J gave up 4 bases, with 12 bases separating them. The CDR3 runs 14 residues. This receptor was taken from a man between 18 and 29 years old in good health. Some clones in this sample may be carry-over from other donors' samples. V usage is TRBV5-1 and J usage is TRBJ2-5; tentatively, D is TRBD1 or TRBD2 (5 bases each). Sequencing was carried out using naive CD4+ T cells from PBMCs. As to subset: CD45RA+ positively selected. CDR3 in amino acids: CASSFLRDGETQYF. CDR3 bases: TGCGCCAGCAGCTTTCTCAGGGACGGAGAGACCCAGTACTTC.